These 20 T cell receptor beta chains originate from one sample sequenced in a study of cytomegalovirus exposure and HLA in healthy donors. PCR involved 60 Vbeta and 13 Jbeta primers. Sequenced by immunoSEQ multiplex PCR; TCRdb stores in-frame clones only, minus some. This repertoire shows about 200,000 clones, over 65% found once; its top ten account for roughly 3%. The sequencing input was PBMCs. The receptor set was obtained from a woman in her 30s in good health and CMV-seronegative.

V gene TRBV9 combines with J gene TRBJ1-2, with unresolved D. The CDR3 spans 14 residues. Per the germline V gene, CDR1 is SGDLS and CDR2 is YYNGEE. The V and J ends lost 0 bases and 4 bases respectively, with 10 bases between them. The CDR3 region is CASSVGVQFYGYTF. In nucleotides, the CDR3 is TGTGCCAGCAGCGTAGGTGTACAGTTCTATGGCTACACCTTC. Looking up the rest from reference TRBV9 and TRBJ1-2 gives the full variable domain: DSGVTQTPKHLITATGQRVTLRCSPRSGDLSVYWYQQSLDQGLQFLIQYYNGEERAKGNILERFSAQQFPDLHSELNLSSLELGDSALYFCASSVGVQFYGYTFGSGTRLTVV.

The chain employs TRBV30 and TRBJ2-5, with 7 bases lining up with TRBD2. Germline V gene lookup returns CDR1 GTSNPN and CDR2 SVGIG (reference sequence). The V gene end was trimmed by 0 bases and the J gene end by 2 bases; junction bases not matched to a gene: 6. The CDR3 spans 15 residues. CDR3 sequence: CAWSVGGGRQETQYF. The CDR3 DNA reads as TGTGCCTGGAGTGTTGGGGGGGGGAGGCAAGAGACCCAGTACTTC.

A note on this clone: Different DNA sequences within this sample yield the same CDR3. The gene calls are TRBV4-2 and TRBJ2-3; 13 nucleotides align to TRBD2. V lost 4 bases and J lost 2; bases outside the gene matches: 3. The length of the CDR3 is 16 residues. CDR1 and CDR2 from the germline V gene are LGHNA and YNFKEQ. The CDR3 reads CASSPGTSGDTDTQYF. DNA for the CDR3: TGTGCCAGCAGCCCGGGGACTAGCGGGGACACAGATACGCAGTATTTT.

The J gene is TRBJ2-2, the V gene TRBV2, with 7 bases identical to TRBD2. In germline, CDR1 is SNHLY, CDR2 FYNNEI. J lost 6 bases, V lost 6 bases, and 1 base had no gene match. CDR3 length equals 12 residues. CDR3 coding DNA: TGTGCCAGCAGGGCGGGAGCCGGGGAGCTGTTTTTT. Translated, it gives CASRAGAGELFF.

J is TRBJ1-2 and V is TRBV30; no clear D. The CDR3 contains 13 residues. Germline values: CDR1 GTSNPN, CDR2 SVGIG (reference sequence). Trimming left V 0 bases short and J 6 bases short, with 11 bases between. CDR3 DNA sequence: TGTGCCTGGAGTGTTCCCCCCACGGATGGCTACACCTTC. This gives the protein CAWSVPPTDGYTF. Drawing the rest from reference TRBV30 and TRBJ1-2, the complete variable domain is SQTIHQWPATLVQPVGSPLSLECTVEGTSNPNLYWYRQAAGRGLQLLFYSVGIGQISSEVPQNLSASRPQDRQFILSSKKLLLSDSGFYLCAWSVPPTDGYTFGSGTRLTVV.

The rearrangement links TRBV2 to TRBJ1-3, with a possible D match to TRBD1 (6 bases). V was trimmed by 4 bases and J by 4 bases, leaving 8 bases between them. This CDR3 is built from 13 residues. In germline, CDR1 is SNHLY, CDR2 FYNNEI. CDR3 DNA: TGTGCCAGCAGTGGTCAGGGGGGAAACACCATATATTTT. Translated, it gives CASSGQGGNTIYF. The full variable domain, rest sourced from reference TRBV2 and TRBJ1-3, is EPEVTQTPSHQVTQMGQEVILRCVPISNHLYFYWYRQILGQKVEFLVSFYNNEISEKSEIFDDQFSVERPDGSNFTLKIRSTKLEDSAMYFCASSGQGGNTIYFGEGSWLTVV.

The CDR3 sequence is CSVLRDRWIDTQYF. The CDR3 DNA reads TGCAGCGTTCTCCGGGACAGGTGGATAGATACGCAGTATTTT. V and J are TRBV29-1 and TRBJ2-3; TRBD1 matches 8 bases. Germline assignment: CDR1 SQVTM and CDR2 ANQGSEA. V dropped 5 bases and J dropped 5; count of bases not matched to a gene: 9. The CDR3 sequence is 14 residues long.

The rearrangement links TRBV5-1 to TRBJ2-3; 10 positions agree with TRBD2. This CDR3 is 15 amino acids long. J gave up 9 bases and V 4 bases, and 11 bases lay outside the gene matches. CDR1 and CDR2 from the germline V gene are SGHRS and YFSETQ. The CDR3 DNA follows: TGCGCCAGCAGCCGTGGACTAGCGGTCGCGGGGACGCAGTATTTT. This codes for CASSRGLAVAGTQYF. The variable domain in full, completed from reference TRBV5-1 and TRBJ2-3, reads KAGVTQTPRYLIKTRGQQVTLSCSPISGHRSVSWYQQTPGQGLQFLFEYFSETQRNKGNFPGRFSGRQFSNSRSEMNVSTLELGDSALYLCASSRGLAVAGTQYFGPGTRLTVL.

This chain connects TRBV10-3 to TRBJ2-4, with 7 positions matching TRBD2. Germline assignment: CDR1 ENHRY and CDR2 SYGVKD. V lost 6 bases and J lost 7; bases outside the gene matches: 9. The CDR3 covers 14 residues. CDR3: CAISRAGSGNIQYF. The CDR3, as DNA: TGTGCCATCAGCCGAGCGGGATCAGGGAACATTCAGTACTTC.

The V call is TRBV5-4, the J call TRBJ1-1; 7 nucleotides agree with TRBD1. CDR3 size: 15 residues. V shed 3 bases, J shed 1 base, and the junction held 6 bases outside the gene matches. Germline values: CDR1 SGHNT, CDR2 YYREEE (reference sequence). The CDR3 loop reads CASSSRQGGNTEAFF. CDR3 in DNA: TGTGCCAGCAGCTCCAGACAGGGAGGGAACACTGAAGCTTTCTTT.

The V gene is TRBV6-5, the J gene TRBJ2-1, with a tentative D call TRBD2 (6 bases). V was cut by 5 bases and J by 4 bases, with 9 bases left in between. Germline CDR1 and CDR2: MNHEY and SVGAGI. The CDR3 spans 13 residues. The CDR3 region is CASSPGTYNEQFF. The CDR3 nucleotides are TGTGCCAGCAGTCCCGGGACTTACAATGAGCAGTTCTTC.

The rearrangement joins TRBV7-9 to TRBJ2-5, with 7 bases fitting TRBD1. The CDR3 is 17 residues long. Germline loops: CDR1 SEHNR, CDR2 FQNEAQ (reference sequence). V dropped 5 bases and J dropped 2; count of bases not matched to a gene: 14. The CDR3 sequence is CASSLGVGQFFQETQYF. In DNA form, the CDR3 reads TGTGCCAGCAGCCTAGGGGTGGGACAGTTTTTTCAAGAGACCCAGTACTTC.

Only a few counts were recorded for this clone. V usage is TRBV2 and J usage is TRBJ1-1; D may be TRBD1 (5 bases). This CDR3 has 13 residues. The V gene's germline CDR1 is SNHLY and CDR2 FYNNEI. Trimming took 5 bases from V and 5 from J, leaving 12 bases between them. CDR3 protein: CASSIREGTEAFF. Written as DNA, the CDR3 is TGTGCCAGCAGTATCAGGGAAGGAACTGAAGCTTTCTTT.

This clone is a singleton in its sample. The chain has TRBV7-8 and TRBJ1-2; 7 bases are a match to TRBD1. The germline V gene encodes CDR1 SGHVS and CDR2 FQNEAQ. V shed 4 bases, J shed 3 bases, and the junction held 8 bases outside the gene matches. The length of the CDR3 is 15 residues. The CDR3: CASSSRQGGDYGYTF. CDR3 DNA: TGTGCCAGCAGCTCGAGACAGGGCGGGGACTATGGCTACACCTTC.

The chain has TRBV4-1 and TRBJ1-2; 7 bases are a match to TRBD1. Germline CDR1 MGHRA, CDR2 YSYEKL. The CDR3 sequence is 17 residues long. J gave up 0 bases and V 4 bases, and 11 bases lay outside the gene matches. The CDR3, as DNA: TGCGCCAGCAGCCTACAGGGGCCCGACATAGCTAACTATGGCTACACCTTC. This codes for CASSLQGPDIANYGYTF.

The chain joins TRBV13 to TRBJ2-5, with 8 bases identical to TRBD2. The end of the DNA fits TRBJ2-7 better, so the J call may be wrong. Germline lookup yields CDR1 PRHDT and CDR2 FYEKMQ (reference sequence). The CDR3 runs 16 residues. The CDR3 sequence is CASSSFPTSGVYEQYF. In DNA form, the CDR3 reads TGTGCCAGCAGCTCCTTCCCCACTAGCGGAGTATACGAGCAGTACTTC.

A single count supports this clone. The chain combines TRBV6-6 with TRBJ1-5; 8 nucleotides match TRBD1. Looked up from germline, CDR1 is MNHNY and CDR2 is SVGAGI (reference sequence). The ends lost 6 bases at V and 2 bases at J; junction bases unmatched: 6. This CDR3 contains 15 residues. CDR3 region: CASRAGGRGNQPQHF. Here the CDR3 DNA reads TGTGCCAGCAGGGCAGGGGGCAGGGGCAATCAGCCCCAGCATTTT.

The J gene is TRBJ2-5, the V gene TRBV5-1; TRBD2 matches 7 bases. The CDR3 covers 14 residues. Germline V gene data show CDR1 as SGHRS and CDR2 as YFSETQ. Losses at the gene ends were 0 bases for V and 5 bases for J; bases not matched to a gene: 4. The CDR3 region is CASSLEGRDETQYF. The CDR3, as DNA: TGCGCCAGCAGCTTGGAGGGGAGGGATGAGACCCAGTACTTC.

This chain links TRBV10-1 with TRBJ2-5, with unresolved D. The V end lost 0 bases, the J end lost 7 bases, and 9 bases lay between the germline ends. In germline, CDR1 is WNHNN, CDR2 SYGVQD (reference sequence). The CDR3 consists of 13 residues. This CDR3 is CASSESITGTQYF. CDR3 nucleotides: TGCGCCAGCAGTGAGTCGATTACTGGGACCCAGTACTTC.

This clone was detected only once. V usage is TRBV29-1 and J usage is TRBJ2-5; 7 bases agree with TRBD1. This CDR3 has 15 residues. With 7 bases clipped from V and 1 base from J, the junction kept 12 bases outside the gene matches. Germline V gene data show CDR1 as SQVTM and CDR2 as ANQGSEA. CDR3 sequence: CSAARQGDFQETQYF. The CDR3 DNA reads as TGCAGCGCTGCTAGACAGGGTGACTTCCAAGAGACCCAGTACTTC.